This T cell receptor (beta chain) originates from a study of metastatic and nonmetastatic thyroid tumors. Each patient went into thyroid surgery without having received any treatment. Study-wide results and limits: Malignant thyroid tumors reportedly exceeded benign nodules significantly in TCR beta diversity, with the difference appearing in blood and tumor.

TCRdb reanalyzed the PCR reads via MiXCR. This table holds fewer than 20,000 clones, 25% to 30% found once. CDR3 length equals 12 residues. Trimming removed 0 bases at V and 9 bases at J, with 6 bases between. Germline lookup yields CDR1 SEHNR and CDR2 FQNEAQ (reference sequence). This clone occurred a few times. Its antigen is not identified. This receptor was obtained from a female donor with papillary thyroid cancer or a benign thyroid nodule (not recorded which). Some clones in this sample may be carry-over from other donors' samples. The V and J genes are TRBV7-9 and TRBJ2-1; no clear D. The sequenced material came from tumor tissue. CDR3 DNA: TGTGCCAGCAGCTTAGCAGGTGTTGAGCAGTTCTTC. Its protein product is CASSLAGVEQFF.